This T cell receptor (beta chain) derives from a study of blood T cell repertoires in COVID-19 (dated by TCRdb to the early 2020s). Notes on the research overall: Collaborator samples came from the United States, Italy and Spain and covered acute and convalescent phases of COVID-19. HLA class I and class II types, where available, came from metadata supplied by the sample provider rather than from assay-based typing. The prospective study material was composed of cDNA or gDNA derived from T cells, B-cell-depleted T cells, or PBMCs. The sample metadata nearly always contained a de-identified subject ID, COVID-19 status, age in years and sex. Subjects who had been exposed to COVID-19, were actively infected with it, or had recovered from it provided the deeply sampled blood TCRbeta repertoires that made up the dataset. The repertoires were released in a freely available public database intended as a resource for research on the immune response to SARS-CoV-2. Samples were obtained from the ongoing ImmuneRACE study (first 160 participants) and from over 1,000 subjects provided by 6 global collaborators. Summary of the overall study and its limitations: Clinical and demographic metadata were provided uncurated, with the amount varying by source and participant.

Turning to this clone: The clone's antigen remains unknown. No much larger clone exists at a distance of one base, and base qualities are not known.

TCRbeta CDR3 regions were amplified from genomic DNA by means of the immunoSEQ Assay, a bias-controlled multiplex PCR. In the original analysis: Within the assay, amplification of reference gene primers was used to estimate how many nucleated cells each sample contained. To quantify the absolute abundance of each unique TCRbeta CDR3 rearrangement, sequence reads were collapsed and filtered. For each sample, productive Simpson clonality was calculated as the square root of Simpson's diversity index across productive rearrangements. This is the immuneACCESS table as TCRdb keeps it, with only in-frame sequences that have V and J called. A part of the clones is gone; compared with another copy, unresolved V genes explain less than half, and the rest is unexplained. V and J calls and clone size are as listed in that table; D and trimming were resolved from the DNA. The sample table shows under 200,000 clones, and about 83% are seen once. More than 1.5% of the sample is in the top ten clones.

The CDR1 and CDR2 encoded by the germline V gene are MDHEN and SYDVKM. Taken from cysteine to phenylalanine, the CDR3 has 13 residues. Of the read, only the CDR3 DNA is kept; its 39 bases are in frame from base 1. V ends up 6 bases short and J 5 bases short, with an unmatched junction base count of 4. Each collaborating institution followed its own protocols to collect whole blood in K2EDTA tubes. For TCRbeta analysis, collaborators shipped samples in one of three forms: frozen whole blood, isolated PBMCs, or DNA extracted from either of those sample types. Recombination joined TRBV28 with TRBJ1-2; 9 central nucleotides agree with TRBD1. Sequenced input: peripheral blood. The sequence was collected from a human donor in a cohort sampled during active COVID-19. The CDR3 amino acid sequence is: CASRVGQGYGYTF. The nucleotide sequence reads TGTGCCAGCAGGGTGGGACAGGGATATGGCTACACCTTC.